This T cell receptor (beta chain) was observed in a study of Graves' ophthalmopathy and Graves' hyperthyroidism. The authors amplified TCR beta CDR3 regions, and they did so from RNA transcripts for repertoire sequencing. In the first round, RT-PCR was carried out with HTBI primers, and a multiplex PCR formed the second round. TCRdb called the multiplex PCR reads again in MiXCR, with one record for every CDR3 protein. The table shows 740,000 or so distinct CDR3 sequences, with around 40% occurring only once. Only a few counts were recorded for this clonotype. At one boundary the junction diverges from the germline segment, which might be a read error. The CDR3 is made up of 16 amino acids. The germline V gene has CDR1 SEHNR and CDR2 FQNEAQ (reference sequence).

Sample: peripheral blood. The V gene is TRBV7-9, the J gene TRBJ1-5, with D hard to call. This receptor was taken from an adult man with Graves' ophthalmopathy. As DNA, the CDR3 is TGCGCCAGCAGCCAAGAGGCAGGTCTTAGCAATCAGCCCCAGCATTTT. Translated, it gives CASSQEAGLSNQPQHF.